This TCR beta chain was sequenced during a study of Ad26.COV2.S vaccination and SARS-CoV-2 variants (dated by TCRdb to 2020 to 2023). For the study in its entirety: Donors in the vaccine arm were drawn from COV1001, a phase I-IIa trial of Ad26.COV2.S in healthy adults that was multicentre, randomized, double-blind and placebo-controlled. Ad26.COV2.S was administered intramuscularly at a dose of 5x10^10 or 1x10^11 viral particles, either as one shot or as two shots given 56 days apart. The specificity and breadth of SARS-CoV-2-reactive T cell receptors after Ad26.COV2.S vaccination were assessed by TCRbeta repertoire sequencing. The TCR-sequenced set comprised roughly 30 samples: roughly 19 Ad26.COV2.S vaccine recipients, 5 placebo recipients and 8 SARS-CoV-2 convalescent individuals. Trial participants were randomized into five groups of five, in which low-dose or high-dose Ad26.COV2.S was given once or twice, or placebo was given on both occasions. Investigators remained blinded to trial group allocation during experiments and outcome assessment.

Based on the germline V gene, the CDR1 and CDR2 sequences are KGHDR and SFDVKD. The CDR3 contains 16 residues, cysteine and phenylalanine counted. Solely the CDR3 DNA is kept, with 48 bases framed from the first base. After removal of 3 bases from V and 5 bases from J, the junction retains 11 bases not matched to a gene. In light of the paper, this sample's treatment or condition label describes: some 19 received Ad26.COV2.S at low or high dose, single or two shots; several received placebo; per-sample allocation not given. Repertoires of vaccine and placebo recipients were sequenced from samples collected on day 63 after the first injection. Cohort 1b enrolled 25 or so adults aged 18-55 years at a single site in Boston, USA, between 29 July and 7 August 2020. As a vaccine, Ad26.COV2.S was a replication-incompetent adenovirus type 26 vector that expressed a prefusion-stabilized SARS-CoV-2 spike protein derived from the original Wuhan strain.

Overall study results and their limits: Spike-specific TCR breadth was higher in Ad26.COV2.S recipients than in placebo recipients (P = 0.0014). After vaccination, spike-specific CD8+ and CD4+ T cell responses were reported to show substantial breadth. The authors noted that the TCR breadth and depth analyses may have underestimated total T cell responses. Comparing responses between vaccine doses or regimens was not something the study was powered to do. Non-spike TCR breadth was comparable between vaccine and placebo recipients, consistent with the vaccine containing only spike.

The immunoSEQ Assay was used to sequence TCRbeta CDR3 regions. After extraction, genomic DNA underwent amplification by bias-controlled multiplex PCR, followed by high-throughput sequencing. As for the authors' bioinformatics: To quantify the absolute abundance of each unique TCRbeta CDR3 region, sequences were collapsed and filtered. Usable DNA was measured by amplifying reference genes present in all nucleated cells, and TCRbeta template counts were normalized to that usable DNA to estimate T cell fraction. Repertoire TCRs were annotated as SARS-CoV-2-specific when V gene, CDR3 amino acid sequence and J gene were exactly matched to a known reactive TCR set. The reference SARS-CoV-2 TCR set came from MIRA and was filtered for enrichment in COVID-19-positive ImmuneCODE repertoires, removing public or cross-reactive TCRs. Using the MIRA antigens, annotated TCRs were further analysed by specific ORF or by position within an ORF. Breadth was defined as annotated unique rearrangements over total unique productive rearrangements; depth was the summed frequency of those rearrangements. Two-sided Wilcoxon rank-sum tests were applied when comparing TCR breadth between groups. The table was pulled from immuneACCESS by TCRdb, which kept in-frame rearrangements only. Such tables lose some clones; where checked, under half of the loss comes from unresolved V genes, and the rest has no known cause. V and J calls and clone size are as listed in that table; D and trimming were resolved from the DNA. Here the sample has roughly 330,000 clones; about 90% occur a single time. Of the sample, around 5% is held by the ten largest clones.

As to this clone: What antigen it recognizes has not been identified. Qualities for individual bases were not recorded, and no much larger clone is one base off.

The input for sequencing was peripheral blood, taken in a trial of Ad26.COV2.S vaccine versus placebo. The chain is assembled from TRBV24-1 and TRBJ2-5; 7 central bases correspond to TRBD1. The TCR sequence derives from a person aged 18-60 years who received the Ad26.COV2.S COVID-19 vaccine or a placebo. The encoded CDR3 is CATSDKTGQGSETQYF. The DNA reads TGTGCCACCAGTGATAAGACAGGGCAGGGCTCGGAGACCCAGTACTTC.